These T cell receptor beta chains were read from a single sample in a study of cytotoxic CD8 clonotypes in ibrutinib-treated CLL. Method: immunoSEQ multiplex PCR; TCRdb's copy keeps in-frame clones and lacks some. The table lists some 200,000 clones, roughly 72% of them singletons. Material: PBMCs, obtained after 24 months of ibrutinib treatment. These TCRs come from a human donor with chronic lymphocytic leukemia. Both conserved end residues are part of each CDR3. Fields, in order: D gene, J gene, V gene, clone size, CDR3 DNA, CDR3 protein. The D gene is left open where the match is weak. The size field is filled for only some rows; it gives once, few, many or a size class.

. TRBJ1-3 TRBV20-1 . TGCAGTGCTAGAGGGCTGAACACCATATATTTT CSARGLNTIYF
. TRBJ2-2 TRBV9 once TGTGCCAGCAGCAGTAGAAACACCGGGGAGCTGTTTTTT CASSSRNTGELFF
. TRBJ2-4 TRBV20-1 . TGCAGTGCTCAAGAAAACATTCAGTACTTC CSAQENIQYF
. TRBJ2-7 TRBV7-2 few TGTGCCAGCAGCTTATCGTCAGGGTGGATAACCAAGCAGTACTTC CASSLSSGWITKQYF
. TRBJ1-5 TRBV19 few TGTGCCAGTAGTATAGCAGTTCGACAGCCCCAGCATTTT CASSIAVRQPQHF
. TRBJ1-3 TRBV4-2 . TGTGCCAGCAGCCAATCTAATGCCCGGGCTGGAAACACCATATATTTT CASSQSNARAGNTIYF
TRBD2 TRBJ2-1 TRBV9 . TGTGCCAGCAGCGTAGGATCTAGCGGGAATTACAATGAGCAGTTCTTC CASSVGSSGNYNEQFF
. TRBJ2-7 TRBV28 . TGTGCCAGCAGTGTTACAGGAGGCGGGTACTCCTACGAGCAGTACTTC CASSVTGGGYSYEQYF
. TRBJ2-7 TRBV6-5 . TGTGCCAGCAGTCCCAATGGGGTTTACGAGCAGTACTTC CASSPNGVYEQYF
TRBD2 TRBJ2-2 TRBV30 few TGTGCCTGGGGCGGGAGTGGCACCGGGGAGCTGTTTTTT CAWGGSGTGELFF
TRBD1 TRBJ1-2 TRBV27 . TGTGCCAGCAGTTTAATCGGGACAGGGGAAGGCTACACCTTC CASSLIGTGEGYTF
TRBD1 TRBJ1-1 TRBV4-3 . TGCGCCAGCAGCCAGAGGACAGGGGGCTACACTGAAGCTTTCTTT CASSQRTGGYTEAFF
. TRBJ2-5 TRBV28 once TGTGCCAGCAGTTTCGGTTGGGCCCAGCGGGAAGAGACCCAGTACTTC CASSFGWAQREETQYF
. TRBJ2-2 TRBV25-1 . TGTGCCAGCAGTGAGCTAGAGGCCGGGGAGCTGTTTTTT CASSELEAGELFF
TRBD2 TRBJ2-3 TRBV11-3 . TGTGCCAGCAGCCTGGACGGCGGGAGAGACACAGATACGCAGTATTTT CASSLDGGRDTDTQYF
TRBD2 TRBJ2-1 TRBV2 few TGTGCCAGCAGTGGGACTAGCGGTATATACAATGAGCAGTTCTTC CASSGTSGIYNEQFF
TRBD2 TRBJ2-1 TRBV4-2 . TGTGCCAGCAGCCCCTGGGGAGGCGGGAGGAGTGAAAATGAGCAGTTCTTC CASSPWGGGRSENEQFF
. TRBJ1-1 TRBV7-9 . TGTGCCAGCAGGTCCGGGGTGAACACTGAAGCTTTCTTT CASRSGVNTEAFF
TRBD1 TRBJ1-1 TRBV30 . TGTGCCTGGAGTGCCCTAAGGACAGGGAAGATGAACACTGAAGCTTTCTTT CAWSALRTGKMNTEAFF